This T cell receptor beta chain was captured in a study of blood T cell repertoires in COVID-19. This CDR3 has 12 amino acids. Germline V gene sequence: CDR1 LNHDA, CDR2 SQIVND (reference sequence). Trimming shortened V by 1 base and J by 14 bases, and 14 bases separated the two germline ends. Repertoires were generated with immunoSEQ multiplex PCR, while TCRdb's copy carries only in-frame clones and drops some. The sample yields about 180,000 clones, approximately 89% seen once. V and J are TRBV19 and TRBJ1-2; D is ambiguous. Sequencing was carried out using peripheral blood. This receptor was obtained from a woman younger than 45 with acute or convalescent COVID-19. CDR3 DNA: TGTGCCAGTAGTATAGGTAGCATCCTACCGACCTTC. Encoded protein: CASSIGSILPTF. The complete variable domain, with remaining parts taken from reference TRBV19 and TRBJ1-2, reads DGGITQSPKYLFRKEGQNVTLSCEQNLNHDAMYWYRQDPGQGLRLIYYSQIVNDFQKGDIAEGYSVSREKKESFPLTVTSAQKNPTAFYLCASSIGSILPTFGSGTRLTVV.